This TCR beta chain appears in the sequencing data of a study of cytomegalovirus exposure and HLA in healthy donors. 13 Jbeta primers and 60 Vbeta primers were used for the PCR. TCRdb's copy holds only in-frame clones and misses some; the assay was immunoSEQ multiplex PCR. In the table there are 100,000 to 150,000 clones, more than 65% of which are singletons. The CDR3 covers 15 residues. Germline V lookup: CDR1 MNHEY, CDR2 SVGAGI. Trimming stripped 3 bases from V and 7 bases from J, with 18 bases between. Study-wide findings and caveats: Compared with the approximately 680-donor mean, an Asian-associated ancestry cluster reportedly had fewer N-insertions, according to a later analysis. When a later analysis compared HLA-associated TCR beta chains with equally common others, the HLA-associated chains turned out to be more clonally expanded and to have lower generation probabilities. The authors later linked a missense DCLRE1C variant to TCR beta V- and J-gene trimming.

Concerning this clone itself: Its antigen is as yet unknown.

V and J are TRBV6-5 and TRBJ1-2; D is perhaps TRBD1 (6 bases). This receptor was identified in a woman aged 60-70 years in good health and CMV-seropositive. The specimen sequenced was PBMCs. The CDR3, as DNA: TGTGCCAGCAGTTATTGGGTCGGGGGGCTGAGTGGCTACACCTTC. This translates into CASSYWVGGLSGYTF.